Listed below are T cell receptor beta chains from one sample, sequenced in a study of blood T cell repertoires in COVID-19. Clones were read by immunoSEQ multiplex PCR, and TCRdb kept only the in-frame ones, dropping some. The sample has about 110,000 clones, 65% to 80% seen once. The source material was peripheral blood. These receptors came from a human donor with acute or convalescent COVID-19. The donor label of this sample is uncertain. The CDR3 runs from the conserved cysteine through the conserved F or W. The order of the fields is J gene, clone size, V gene, D gene, CDR3 protein, CDR3 DNA. The D gene is left open where the match is weak. Size values are once, few and many counts, or a class for expanded clones, and some rows have none.

j_gene: TRBJ2-3; abundance: -; v_gene: TRBV7-9; d_gene: TRBD2; CDR3aa: CASSRTQARGGTDTQYF; CDR3nt: TGTGCCAGCAGCCGAACTCAAGCGCGGGGGGGGACAGATACGCAGTATTTT
j_gene: TRBJ1-1; abundance: -; v_gene: TRBV27; d_gene: TRBD1; CDR3aa: CASSPLRDSMNTEAFF; CDR3nt: TGTGCCAGCAGTCCACTCCGGGACAGCATGAACACTGAAGCTTTCTTT
j_gene: TRBJ2-2; abundance: -; v_gene: TRBV7-8; d_gene: TRBD2; CDR3aa: CASSLHLAGAVNTGELFF; CDR3nt: TGTGCCAGCAGCTTACACTTAGCGGGGGCAGTAAACACCGGGGAGCTGTTTTTT
j_gene: TRBJ2-2; abundance: -; v_gene: TRBV14; d_gene: TRBD2; CDR3aa: CASSQGLAGANTGELFF; CDR3nt: TGTGCCAGCAGCCAAGGGCTAGCGGGGGCCAACACCGGGGAGCTGTTTTTT
j_gene: TRBJ1-1; abundance: -; v_gene: TRBV11-2; d_gene: -; CDR3aa: CASSLGRDTEAFF; CDR3nt: TGTGCCAGCAGCTTAGGCAGGGACACTGAAGCTTTCTTT
j_gene: TRBJ1-1; abundance: -; v_gene: TRBV2; d_gene: TRBD1; CDR3aa: CASRPVKGAIDTEAFF; CDR3nt: TGTGCCAGCAGACCCGTGAAGGGGGCCATCGACACTGAAGCTTTCTTT
j_gene: TRBJ2-3; abundance: few; v_gene: TRBV29-1; d_gene: -; CDR3aa: CSVAPLTDTQYF; CDR3nt: TGCAGCGTGGCCCCCCTCACAGATACGCAGTATTTT
j_gene: TRBJ2-2; abundance: -; v_gene: TRBV9; d_gene: -; CDR3aa: CASSGTSNTGELFF; CDR3nt: TGTGCCAGCAGCGGTACTAGTAACACCGGGGAGCTGTTTTTT
j_gene: TRBJ2-5; abundance: -; v_gene: TRBV30; d_gene: TRBD2; CDR3aa: CAWSVGAGEETQYF; CDR3nt: TGTGCCTGGAGTGTAGGAGCGGGGGAGGAGACCCAGTACTTC
j_gene: TRBJ2-6; abundance: few; v_gene: TRBV29-1; d_gene: -; CDR3aa: CSARTGLLHSGANVLTF; CDR3nt: TGCAGCGCTAGAACAGGGCTCCTCCACTCTGGGGCCAACGTCCTGACTTTC
j_gene: TRBJ2-7; abundance: -; v_gene: TRBV7-2; d_gene: TRBD1; CDR3aa: CASSLAHQGQAPYEQYF; CDR3nt: TGTGCCAGCAGCTTAGCTCACCAAGGACAGGCCCCCTACGAGCAGTACTTC
j_gene: TRBJ2-6; abundance: -; v_gene: TRBV19; d_gene: TRBD1; CDR3aa: CASSPLQGAGANVLTF; CDR3nt: TGTGCCAGTAGTCCCCTACAGGGGGCTGGGGCCAACGTCCTGACTTTC
j_gene: TRBJ2-3; abundance: -; v_gene: TRBV18; d_gene: -; CDR3aa: CASSPIRGDTDTQYF; CDR3nt: TGTGCCAGCTCACCAATCAGGGGAGACACAGATACGCAGTATTTT
j_gene: TRBJ2-3; abundance: -; v_gene: TRBV4-2; d_gene: TRBD2; CDR3aa: CASSQGLATDTQYF; CDR3nt: TGTGCCAGCAGCCAGGGACTAGCAACTGATACGCAGTATTTT
j_gene: TRBJ2-7; abundance: -; v_gene: TRBV30; d_gene: -; CDR3aa: CALTPGHLSYEQYF; CDR3nt: TGTGCCTTAACCCCGGGACACCTGTCCTACGAGCAGTACTTC
j_gene: TRBJ2-1; abundance: -; v_gene: TRBV18; d_gene: -; CDR3aa: CASSPGLNNEQFF; CDR3nt: TGTGCCAGCTCACCGGGACTCAACAATGAGCAGTTCTTC
j_gene: TRBJ2-2; abundance: -; v_gene: TRBV19; d_gene: -; CDR3aa: CASSIVDSFTGELFF; CDR3nt: TGTGCCAGTAGTATAGTTGACTCCTTCACCGGGGAGCTGTTTTTT
j_gene: TRBJ2-3; abundance: -; v_gene: TRBV2; d_gene: -; CDR3aa: CASSDTGTQYF; CDR3nt: TGTGCCAGCAGTGACACGGGTACGCAGTATTTT
j_gene: TRBJ1-6; abundance: -; v_gene: TRBV21-1; d_gene: -; CDR3aa: CASSKGGQGDSPLHF; CDR3nt: TGTGCCAGCAGCAAAGGGGGACAGGGGGATTCACCCCTCCACTTT
j_gene: TRBJ2-3; abundance: -; v_gene: TRBV7-9; d_gene: TRBD2; CDR3aa: CASRRSLAGGPVDTQYF; CDR3nt: TGTGCCAGCAGAAGGTCCCTAGCGGGGGGGCCAGTAGATACGCAGTATTTT
j_gene: TRBJ2-5; abundance: -; v_gene: TRBV5-1; d_gene: -; CDR3aa: CASSLGGGETQYF; CDR3nt: TGTGCCAGCAGCTTGGGGGGCGGAGAGACCCAGTACTTC
j_gene: TRBJ1-2; abundance: -; v_gene: TRBV5-1; d_gene: -; CDR3aa: CASSLLSTGGGYTF; CDR3nt: TGCGCCAGCAGCTTGTTGTCTACCGGGGGTGGCTACACCTTC
j_gene: TRBJ1-6; abundance: -; v_gene: TRBV5-6; d_gene: -; CDR3aa: CASSLAGGNYNSPLHF; CDR3nt: TGTGCCAGCAGCTTGGCGGGGGGAAACTATAATTCACCCCTCCACTTT
j_gene: TRBJ1-5; abundance: few; v_gene: TRBV19; d_gene: -; CDR3aa: CASSMGGAGNQPQHF; CDR3nt: TGTGCCAGTAGTATGGGAGGGGCTGGAAATCAGCCCCAGCATTTT
j_gene: TRBJ2-3; abundance: -; v_gene: TRBV6-2/TRBV6-3; d_gene: -; CDR3aa: CASSSIRRGADTQYF; CDR3nt: TGTGCCAGCAGTTCCATCCGGAGGGGAGCAGATACGCAGTATTTT
j_gene: TRBJ2-3; abundance: -; v_gene: TRBV5-1; d_gene: TRBD2; CDR3aa: CASSPLGLEGTDTQYF; CDR3nt: TGCGCCAGCAGCCCGCTTGGACTAGAAGGAACAGATACGCAGTATTTT
j_gene: TRBJ2-2; abundance: once; v_gene: TRBV5-8; d_gene: TRBD2; CDR3aa: CASSLVLLAGSTGELFF; CDR3nt: TGTGCCAGCAGCTTGGTGTTACTAGCGGGGAGCACCGGGGAGCTGTTTTTT
j_gene: TRBJ1-2; abundance: -; v_gene: TRBV5-1; d_gene: -; CDR3aa: CASSLAGLSGYTF; CDR3nt: TGCGCCAGCAGCTTGGCCGGTTTGTCTGGCTACACCTTC
j_gene: TRBJ1-3; abundance: -; v_gene: TRBV10-1; d_gene: TRBD1; CDR3aa: CASRQPGQAGNTIYF; CDR3nt: TGCGCCAGCAGACAACCGGGACAGGCTGGAAACACCATATATTTT
j_gene: TRBJ2-3; abundance: -; v_gene: TRBV5-1; d_gene: -; CDR3aa: CASSRSGTSTDTQYF; CDR3nt: TGCGCCAGCAGCCGATCCGGGACTAGCACAGATACGCAGTATTTT
j_gene: TRBJ2-5; abundance: few; v_gene: TRBV5-1; d_gene: TRBD2; CDR3aa: CASSLGLAGGLQETQYF; CDR3nt: TGCGCCAGCAGCTTGGGACTAGCGGGGGGGCTTCAAGAGACCCAGTACTTC
j_gene: TRBJ2-3; abundance: many; v_gene: TRBV12-5; d_gene: TRBD2; CDR3aa: CASGLGGSGGADTQYF; CDR3nt: TGTGCTAGTGGTTTGGGCGGCAGCGGGGGGGCAGATACGCAGTATTTT
j_gene: TRBJ1-6; abundance: -; v_gene: TRBV7-3; d_gene: -; CDR3aa: CASSQLHSSNSPLHF; CDR3nt: TGTGCCAGCAGCCAATTACACAGTTCCAATTCACCCCTCCACTTT
j_gene: TRBJ2-2; abundance: -; v_gene: TRBV2; d_gene: -; CDR3aa: CASSSDSGELFF; CDR3nt: TGTGCCAGCAGTAGCGACTCCGGGGAGCTGTTTTTT
j_gene: TRBJ1-4; abundance: few; v_gene: TRBV5-1; d_gene: -; CDR3aa: CASSLARQGSEKLFF; CDR3nt: TGCGCCAGCAGCTTGGCCCGCCAGGGATCTGAAAAACTGTTTTTT
j_gene: TRBJ2-1; abundance: few; v_gene: TRBV29-1; d_gene: TRBD1; CDR3aa: CSYEGLRWTGIYNEQFF; CDR3nt: TGCAGCTATGAGGGGTTACGGTGGACAGGTATTTACAATGAGCAGTTCTTC
j_gene: TRBJ1-4; abundance: -; v_gene: TRBV4-2; d_gene: TRBD1; CDR3aa: CASSHVGGTGGEKLFF; CDR3nt: TGTGCCAGCAGCCACGTGGGGGGGACAGGAGGTGAAAAACTGTTTTTT
j_gene: TRBJ1-4; abundance: -; v_gene: TRBV18; d_gene: TRBD1; CDR3aa: CASSRQGRAEKLFF; CDR3nt: TGTGCCAGCTCACGACAGGGGAGAGCAGAAAAACTGTTTTTT
j_gene: TRBJ2-7; abundance: -; v_gene: TRBV3-1/TRBV3-2; d_gene: TRBD2; CDR3aa: CASSRSGGAHHEQYF; CDR3nt: TGTGCCAGCAGCCGGAGCGGGGGGGCCCACCACGAGCAGTACTTC
j_gene: TRBJ2-7; abundance: -; v_gene: TRBV18; d_gene: -; CDR3aa: CASSPVAGASYEQYF; CDR3nt: TGTGCCAGCTCACCAGTCGCGGGGGCCTCCTACGAGCAGTACTTC
j_gene: TRBJ1-4; abundance: -; v_gene: TRBV7-9; d_gene: -; CDR3aa: CASSSRGGFEKLFF; CDR3nt: TGTGCCAGCAGCTCGCGCGGAGGGTTTGAAAAACTGTTTTTT
j_gene: TRBJ1-2; abundance: -; v_gene: TRBV5-1; d_gene: TRBD1; CDR3aa: CASSFRGQTNYGYTF; CDR3nt: TGCGCCAGCAGCTTCAGGGGACAGACTAACTATGGCTACACCTTC
j_gene: TRBJ1-4; abundance: -; v_gene: TRBV2; d_gene: -; CDR3aa: CASRRNPSSTGEKLFF; CDR3nt: TGTGCCAGCAGGCGGAACCCATCGTCAACAGGAGAAAAACTGTTTTTT